Reported below is one T cell receptor (beta chain). Its matching antigen is unknown. The data are from a study of CD8+ T cells in alopecia areata. Germline loops: CDR1 SQVTM, CDR2 ANQGSEA. The CDR3 is 11 residues long. Between the trimmed V and J ends, which lost 6 bases and 6 bases, there was a span of 8 bases. After isolation, RNA underwent reverse transcription to generate cDNA as the sequencing template. Libraries were prepared by immunoSEQ multiplex PCR; TCRdb keeps only in-frame clonotypes and omits some of them. This sample has 130,000 to 150,000 clones, with less than 75% found just once. Study-wide points: Higher clonality than in normal scalp was seen in lesional scalp, especially alopecia totalis/universalis.

The chain recombines TRBV29-1 with TRBJ2-2; D is unresolved. This TCR derives from a human donor in good health. Material for sequencing was CD8+ T cells sorted from blood. In nucleotides, the CDR3 is TGCAGCGTAGCAAGGGCCGGGGAGCTGTTTTTT. Amino acid sequence: CSVARAGELFF.